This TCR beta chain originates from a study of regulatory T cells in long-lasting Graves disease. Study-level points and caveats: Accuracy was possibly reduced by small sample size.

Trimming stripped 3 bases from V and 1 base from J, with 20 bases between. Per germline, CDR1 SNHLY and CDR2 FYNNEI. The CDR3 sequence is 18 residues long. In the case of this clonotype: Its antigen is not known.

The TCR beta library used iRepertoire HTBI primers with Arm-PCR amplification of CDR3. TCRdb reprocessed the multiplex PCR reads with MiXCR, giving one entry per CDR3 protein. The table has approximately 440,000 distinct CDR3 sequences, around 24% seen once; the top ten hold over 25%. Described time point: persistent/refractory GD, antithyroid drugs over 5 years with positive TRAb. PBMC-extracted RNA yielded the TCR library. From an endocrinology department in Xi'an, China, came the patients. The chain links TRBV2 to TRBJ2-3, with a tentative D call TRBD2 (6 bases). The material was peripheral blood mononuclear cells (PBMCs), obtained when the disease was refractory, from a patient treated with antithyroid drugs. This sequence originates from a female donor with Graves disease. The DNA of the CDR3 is TGTGCCAGCAGTGATCCCTTTTTACTAGCCTCTGGCACAGATACGCAGTATTTT. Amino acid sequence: CASSDPFLLASGTDTQYF.